Listed here are 27 T cell receptor beta chains from one sample, sequenced in a study of T cell clonality in common variable immunodeficiency. Findings of the study overall: Reportedly, TCR beta sequences from common variable immunodeficiency showed fewer deletions and N-nucleotide insertions.

Generated by immunoSEQ multiplex PCR, the TCRdb table keeps only in-frame clones and is missing some. This sample comprises 25,000 to 30,000 clones, none seen once only. No antigen has been assigned to these receptors. Sequenced: peripheral blood mononuclear cells. The receptors were gathered from a human donor with common variable immunodeficiency.

This clone appeared many times. The CDR3 end is not reached by the read, which stops 3 residues before it; the germline J gene fills it in. The chain recombines TRBV20-1 with TRBJ1-2; 11 bases agree with TRBD1. The junction had 12 bases not matched to a gene; V was cut back by 5 bases and J by 4 bases. Germline-derived CDR1 and CDR2 are DFQATT and SNEGSKA (reference sequence). This CDR3 is 16 amino acids long. CDR3 in amino acids: CSAPKTGQGGSYGYTF. CDR3 bases read: TGCAGTGCTCCAAAAACGGGACAGGGGGGCTCCTATGGC.

Points on this clone: Coverage ceases 3 residues before the CDR3 finishes, and the germline J gene fills in the end. J is TRBJ2-7 and V is TRBV7-2; the match to TRBD1 covers 8 bases. The germline CDR1 and CDR2 sequences are SGHTA and FQGNSA. The J segment lost 4 bases and the V segment lost 4 bases, leaving 6 bases of the junction unmatched. The CDR3 extends over 14 amino acids. The chain's CDR3 is CASSSLDRGYEQYF. The DNA read from the CDR3 is TGTGCCAGCAGCTCCCTAGACAGGGGATACGAG.

This clone showed up many times. The sequence runs out 3 residues before the end of the CDR3; the remainder is reconstructed from the germline J gene. J is TRBJ2-1 and V is TRBV20-1; TRBD2 matches 7 bases. The CDR3 has 14 residues. CDR1 is DFQATT and CDR2 is SNEGSKA in the germline V gene (reference sequence). The V gene end was trimmed by 7 bases and the J gene end by 7 bases; junction bases not matched to a gene: 13. This CDR3 is CSVLGTTRGNEQFF. Incomplete CDR3 DNA: TGCAGTGTTCTCGGGACTACCCGGGGGAATGAG.

For this clone: The sequenced fragment ends 3 residues before the CDR3 boundary, so the rest is inferred from the germline J gene. This chain connects TRBV18 to TRBJ1-2; 9 bases line up with TRBD1. CDR1 and CDR2 from the germline V gene are KGHSH and LQKENI. The length of the CDR3 is 16 residues. The V gene end was trimmed by 1 base and the J gene end by 6 bases; junction bases not matched to a gene: 9. The CDR3 sequence is CASSPLEFRTGDGYTF. Incomplete CDR3 DNA: TGTGCCAGCTCACCACTCGAGTTTCGGACAGGGGATGGC.

Details on this clone: The read terminates 3 residues ahead of where the CDR3 ends, so the germline J gene completes it. This chain joins TRBV7-2 and TRBJ1-5, with no clear D. The germline CDR1 and CDR2 sequences are SGHTA and FQGNSA. Trimming cost V 1 base and J 7 bases, with 5 bases left between them. This CDR3 has 12 residues. The CDR3 region is CASSLVAQPQHF. Partial CDR3 DNA: TGTGCCAGCAGCTTAGTGGCCCAGCCC.

Many counts were recorded for this clone. The read terminates 3 residues before the CDR3 end, so the remaining end is supplied by the germline J gene. The genes are TRBV20-1 and TRBJ1-2, with D tentatively TRBD1 (5 bases). Trimming removed 3 bases from V and 0 bases from J, with 11 bases in between. CDR1 and CDR2 from the germline V gene are DFQATT and SNEGSKA (reference sequence). The CDR3 is made up of 14 amino acids. The CDR3 bases that were read are TGCAGTGCTAGTAACAGGTTTTCTAACTATGGC. Translation: CSASNRFSNYG. The entire CDR3 reads CSASNRFSNYGYTF.

This clone came up a few times. The CDR3 end is not reached by the read, which stops 3 residues before it; the germline J gene fills it in. The chain is built from TRBV18 and TRBJ1-2; 10 nucleotides match TRBD1. The V segment lost 3 bases and the J segment 4 bases; nucleotides outside the gene matches: 8. CDR1 and CDR2 from the germline V gene are KGHSH and LQKENI. This CDR3 comprises 16 residues. The DNA read from the CDR3 is TGTGCCAGCTCACCGGGGACAGGGGCCATTGGCTATGGC. Its protein product is CASSPGTGAIGYG. From start to end, the CDR3 is CASSPGTGAIGYGYTF.

At least ten counts were recorded for this clone. Coverage ceases 3 residues before the CDR3 finishes, and the germline J gene fills in the end. V is TRBV30 and J is TRBJ2-1; 9 bases line up with TRBD2. CDR1 is GTSNPN, CDR2 SVGIG, per germline (reference sequence). Trimming removed 5 bases from V and 9 bases from J; junction bases left unmatched: 20. The CDR3 extends over 17 amino acids. The CDR3 DNA, read in part, is TGTGCCTGGGACTCGAGAGGGTGGTTAGCGGGAGCTGGTGAG. This translates into CAWDSRGWLAGAGE. The whole CDR3 reads CAWDSRGWLAGAGEQFF.

In regard to this clone: The CDR3 goes on 3 residues after the read ends, and that part is filled in from the germline J gene. The gene calls are TRBV18 and TRBJ1-2; 12 bases align to TRBD1. V was clipped by 5 bases and J by 4 bases; unmatched bases: 11. The germline CDR1 and CDR2 sequences are KGHSH and LQKENI. The CDR3 length is 17 residues. The sequenced CDR3 bases are TGTGCCAGCTCATCTGGGACAGGGGGCGGACGTAGCTATGGC. Protein sequence: CASSSGTGGGRSYG. The CDR3 in full is CASSSGTGGGRSYGYTF.

For this clone: The read is 3 residues too short to cover the CDR3 end, so that end is filled in from the germline J gene. This chain connects TRBV7-3 to TRBJ2-2; 8 bases are shared with TRBD2. Germline V gene lookup returns CDR1 SGHTA and CDR2 FQGTGA. The CDR3 has 15 residues. V was clipped by 0 bases and J by 5 bases; unmatched bases: 2. CDR3 amino acids: CASSLTGLETGELFF. CDR3 bases read: TGTGCCAGCAGCTTAACGGGACTAGAGACCGGGGAG.

Turning to this clone: The read ends 3 residues early relative to the CDR3; the germline J gene fills the gap. This rearrangement joins TRBV7-6 to TRBJ2-3, with TRBD1 identical over 7 bases. Germline lookup yields CDR1 SGHVS and CDR2 FNYEAQ. Trimming removed 5 bases from V and 2 bases from J; junction bases left unmatched: 7. The CDR3 is 15 residues long. Incomplete CDR3 DNA: TGTGCCAGCAGCGGTCGGGACAGCTCCACAGATACG. It encodes CASSGRDSSTDT. The full CDR3 reads CASSGRDSSTDTQYF.

This clone showed up just a few times. The CDR3 end falls 3 residues outside the read, so it is completed with the germline J gene. The chain is built from TRBV5-5 and TRBJ2-7; the D gene is possibly TRBD1 (5 bases). Trimming pared 0 bases from V and 3 bases from J, leaving 10 bases between. The V gene's germline CDR1 is SGHKS and CDR2 YYEKEE (reference sequence). The CDR3 covers 14 residues. CDR3 in amino acids: CASSLGAGLYEQYF. Incomplete CDR3 DNA: TGTGCCAGCAGCTTGGGTGCAGGGCTCTACGAG.

This clone was observed at least ten times. Read data end 3 residues before the CDR3 end; the end is taken from the germline J gene. Other DNA variants within this sample encode the same CDR3. The rearrangement uses TRBV29-1 and TRBJ2-7; 7 bases are a match to TRBD1. Germline values: CDR1 SQVTM, CDR2 ANQGSEA. The CDR3 totals 14 residues. V lost 7 bases and J lost 6; bases outside the gene matches: 15. CDR3 sequence: CSGGTDSSGCEQYF. The sequenced CDR3 bases are TGCAGCGGGGGGACAGACTCTTCAGGTTGCGAG.

This clone has a count of ten or more. Sequencing ends 3 residues short of the CDR3 end; the germline J gene provides the rest. The rearrangement joins TRBV20-1 to TRBJ2-2, with 10 bases that match TRBD2. The CDR3 consists of 15 residues. Germline V CDR1 and CDR2: DFQATT, SNEGSKA (reference sequence). The J segment lost 5 bases and the V segment lost 5 bases, leaving 8 bases of the junction unmatched. CDR3 residues: CSAGLAGVGTGELFF. Incomplete CDR3 DNA: TGCAGTGCTGGGCTAGCGGGAGTTGGAACCGGGGAG.

This clone showed up many times. Sequencing ends 3 residues short of the CDR3 end; the germline J gene provides the rest. The V call is TRBV5-1, the J call TRBJ2-3, with 9 bases identical to TRBD2. Germline V gene sequence: CDR1 SGHRS, CDR2 YFSETQ. This CDR3 is 13 amino acids long. V dropped 5 bases and J dropped 6; count of bases not matched to a gene: 4. The part of the CDR3 DNA that was read is TGCGCCAGCAGTCCTAGCGGGATGGATACG. This gives the protein CASSPSGMDT. The entire CDR3 is CASSPSGMDTQYF.

In its sample, this clone was seen many times. The read terminates 3 residues ahead of where the CDR3 ends, so the germline J gene completes it. The rearrangement links TRBV5-1 to TRBJ2-3, with TRBD2 identical over 7 bases. Germline V CDR1 and CDR2: SGHRS, YFSETQ. CDR3 length: 17 amino acids. The V segment lost 1 base and the J segment 0 bases; nucleotides outside the gene matches: 8. This CDR3 is CASSLFTEAGSTDTQYF. The CDR3 bases that were read are TGCGCCAGCAGCTTGTTCACCGAAGCGGGGAGCACAGATACG.

This clone was recorded many times. The sequence runs out 3 residues before the end of the CDR3; the remainder is reconstructed from the germline J gene. V is TRBV19 and J is TRBJ2-6; D unclear. Germline V gives CDR1 LNHDA, CDR2 SQIVND (reference sequence). The CDR3 extends over 15 amino acids. The V gene lost 3 bases and the J gene lost 2 bases, with 8 bases spanning the gap. CDR3 residues: CASSIDTTGANVLTF. Partial CDR3 DNA: TGTGCCAGTAGTATTGACACCACTGGGGCCAACGTC.

On this clone: The CDR3 end is not reached by the read, which stops 3 residues before it; the germline J gene fills it in. This rearrangement joins TRBV30 to TRBJ1-2, with D unresolved. The CDR3 is 12 amino acids. Trimming removed 1 base at V and 7 bases at J, with 10 bases between. The V gene's germline CDR1 is GTSNPN and CDR2 SVGIG (reference sequence). The CDR3 region is CAWSGGLSGYTF. Partial CDR3 DNA: TGTGCCTGGAGTGGAGGGTTAAGTGGC.

This clone occurred many times. The read falls 3 residues short of the CDR3 end, and the missing part is taken from the germline J gene. This chain joins TRBV10-3 and TRBJ2-3; 12 bases align to TRBD2. The CDR3 loop spans 17 amino acids. Per the germline V gene, CDR1 is ENHRY and CDR2 is SYGVKD. J gave up 6 bases and V 4 bases, and 11 bases lay outside the gene matches. CDR3 sequence reads: CAISANLAGGPGDTQYF. Incomplete CDR3 DNA: TGTGCCATCAGTGCAAATCTAGCGGGAGGGCCCGGGGATACG.

This clone was seen more than once but under ten times. The read comes to an end 3 residues before the CDR3 does, leaving the germline J gene to fill in the end. This rearrangement joins TRBV20-1 to TRBJ2-1, with 8 bases aligning to TRBD2. J lost 7 bases, V lost 3 bases, and 8 bases had no gene match. Germline V CDR1 and CDR2: DFQATT, SNEGSKA (reference sequence). The CDR3 extends over 14 amino acids. CDR3 amino acids: CSASRSGMWNEQFF. Partial CDR3 DNA: TGCAGTGCTAGTCGTAGCGGGATGTGGAATGAG.

Worth noting for this clone: Read sequence stops 3 residues before the CDR3 end, and the germline J gene provides the missing end. V gene TRBV30 combines with J gene TRBJ1-2; the D gene is possibly TRBD1 (5 bases). The CDR3 sequence is 13 residues long. CDR1 is GTSNPN and CDR2 is SVGIG in the germline V gene (reference sequence). The CDR3 DNA, read in part, is TGTGCCTGGAGTGTTGACAGCCTCTTGCGC. The encoded protein is CAWSVDSLLR. The whole CDR3 sequence is CAWSVDSLLRYTF. Full variable domain (outside the CDR3, taken from reference TRBV30 and TRBJ1-2): SQTIHQWPATLVQPVGSPLSLECTVEGTSNPNLYWYRQAAGRGLQLLFYSVGIGQISSEVPQNLSASRPQDRQFILSSKKLLLSDSGFYLCAWSVDSLLRYTFGSGTRLTVV.

With regard to this clone: The read ends 3 residues before the CDR3 terminus; that terminus is restored from the germline J gene. V usage is TRBV7-7 and J usage is TRBJ2-6; 8 bases agree with TRBD2. This CDR3 region has 15 residues. Trimming cost V 5 bases and J 3 bases; bases outside gene matches: 3. Per germline, CDR1 SSHAT and CDR2 FNYEAQ (reference sequence). The part of the CDR3 DNA that was read is TGTGCCAGCAGCCCCACTAGCGGTGGGGCCAACGTC. This translates into CASSPTSGGANV. The whole CDR3 sequence is CASSPTSGGANVLTF.

This clone occurred a few times. The CDR3 DNA, read in part, is TGTGCCAGCTCTAAAGGGCGATGGTATGAG. This gives the protein CASSKGRWYE. In full, the CDR3 reads CASSKGRWYEQFF. V usage is TRBV2 and J usage is TRBJ2-1; D gene uncertain. The missing CDR3 end, 3 residues past where the read stops, is filled in from the germline J gene. V was cut by 8 bases and J by 8 bases, with 16 bases left in between. There are 13 residues in the CDR3. Germline assignment: CDR1 SNHLY and CDR2 FYNNEI.

On this clone itself: The read ends 3 residues shy of where the CDR3 ends; the end is completed using the germline J gene. The chain recombines TRBV7-9 with TRBJ2-3, with a tentative D call TRBD2 (6 bases). The CDR3 totals 13 residues. The V gene lost 4 bases and the J gene lost 1 base, with 6 bases spanning the gap. Germline CDR1 reads SEHNR; CDR2 reads FQNEAQ (reference sequence). The CDR3: CASSSGGTDTQYF. The part of the CDR3 DNA that was read is TGTGCCAGCAGCTCGGGGGGCACAGATACG.

With regard to this clone: The CDR3 is cut off 3 residues early in the read; its end comes from the germline J gene. The chain joins TRBV7-3 to TRBJ1-1; TRBD1 matches at 8 bases. Germline CDR1 SGHTA, CDR2 FQGTGA. After removal of 3 bases from V and 1 base from J, the junction contained 13 bases not matched to a gene. This CDR3 has 18 amino acids. CDR3 DNA (partial): TGTGCCAGCAGCTTTGGTGCAACAGGGGGGACGAGGAACACTGAA. This translates into CASSFGATGGTRNTE. The full CDR3 reads CASSFGATGGTRNTEAFF.

This clone was recorded a few times. The read terminates 3 residues ahead of where the CDR3 ends, so the germline J gene completes it. J is TRBJ1-4 and V is TRBV18; 7 bases are a match to TRBD1. The CDR3 has 15 amino acids. CDR1 and CDR2 (germline): KGHSH, LQKENI. The junction had 7 bases not matched to a gene; V was cut back by 3 bases and J by 6 bases. The CDR3 bases that were read are TGTGCCAGCTCACCCGACAGGGTCTCGCATGAAAAA. Encoded protein: CASSPDRVSHEK. The whole CDR3 is CASSPDRVSHEKLFF.

In the case of this clone: The sequenced fragment ends 3 residues before the CDR3 boundary, so the rest is inferred from the germline J gene. At the DNA level, this CDR3 is encoded by other sequences in the same sample as well. The chain has TRBV20-1 and TRBJ2-7; possible D gene TRBD2, 5 bases. The length of the CDR3 is 12 residues. Germline-derived CDR1 and CDR2 are DFQATT and SNEGSKA (reference sequence). The ends were cut back, 1 base at V and 2 bases at J, with 6 bases in the middle. The CDR3 sequence is CSARAGTYEQYF. The DNA read from the CDR3 is TGCAGTGCTAGAGCGGGGACCTACGAG.